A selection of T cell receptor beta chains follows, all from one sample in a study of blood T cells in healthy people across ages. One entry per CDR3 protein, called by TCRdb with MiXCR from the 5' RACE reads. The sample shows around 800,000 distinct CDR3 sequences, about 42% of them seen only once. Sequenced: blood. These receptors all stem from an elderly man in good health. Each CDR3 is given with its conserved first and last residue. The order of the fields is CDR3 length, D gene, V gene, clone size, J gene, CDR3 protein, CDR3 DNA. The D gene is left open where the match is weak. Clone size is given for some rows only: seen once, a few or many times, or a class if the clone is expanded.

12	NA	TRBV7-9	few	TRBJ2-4	CASSLSRSGQYF	TGTGCCAGCAGCCTATCCCGATCCGGGCAGTACTTC
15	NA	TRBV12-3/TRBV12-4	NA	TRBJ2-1	CASSLGLATGNEQFF	TGTGCCAGCAGTTTAGGGCTAGCGACGGGGAATGAGCAGTTCTTC
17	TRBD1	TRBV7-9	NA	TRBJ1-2	CASSLPLTGRALYGYTF	TGTGCCAGCAGCTTGCCTTTGACAGGGAGGGCCTTGTATGGCTACACCTTC
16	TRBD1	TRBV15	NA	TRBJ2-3	CATRNPGTGSRDTQYF	TGTGCCACCAGAAATCCCGGGACAGGGAGTAGAGATACGCAGTATTTT
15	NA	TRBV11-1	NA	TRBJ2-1	CASSSGRPSYNEQFF	TGTGCCAGCAGCTCGGGACGGCCCTCCTACAATGAGCAGTTCTTC
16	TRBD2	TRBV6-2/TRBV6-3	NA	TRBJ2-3	CASTDTRTSGTDTQYF	TGTGCCAGCACGGACACCCGGACTAGCGGGACAGATACGCAGTATTTT
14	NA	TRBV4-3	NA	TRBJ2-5	CASSPRDGKETQYF	TGCGCCAGCAGCCCAAGGGACGGGAAAGAGACCCAGTACTTC
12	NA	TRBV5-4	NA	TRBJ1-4	CASSFQKEKLFF	TGTGCCAGCAGCTTTCAGAAAGAAAAACTGTTTTTT
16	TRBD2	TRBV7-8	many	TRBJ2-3	CASSLAGTSGRHTQYF	TGTGCCAGCAGCTTAGCGGGGACTAGCGGGAGGCATACGCAGTATTTT
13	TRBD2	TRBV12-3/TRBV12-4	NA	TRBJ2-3	CASSSSGTDTQYF	TGTGCCAGCAGTAGTAGCGGGACAGATACGCAGTATTTT